This T cell receptor beta chain was obtained from a study of blood T cell repertoires in COVID-19. Overall study context: From the United States, Italy and Spain came samples of acute and convalescent COVID-19.

The CDR3 contains 16 residues. Per the germline V gene, CDR1 is LGHNA and CDR2 is YSLEER. J lost 4 bases, V lost 4 bases, and 9 bases had no gene match. How the authors handled the data: Researchers report that nucleated cell counts were estimated from reference gene primer amplification. Sequenced by immunoSEQ multiplex PCR; TCRdb stores in-frame clones only, minus some. D and trimming were read from the DNA, whereas the V and J calls and clone size are those reported in that table. The repertoire holds about 270,000 clones, with about four fifths as singletons. The material sequenced was peripheral blood. The rearrangement links TRBV4-3 to TRBJ2-1, with 8 bases that match TRBD2. The TCR comes from a woman in her forties or fifties who had recovered from COVID-19. CDR3 residues: CASSRELAEGYNEQFF. The CDR3 DNA follows: TGCGCCAGCAGCCGGGAACTAGCGGAGGGATACAATGAGCAGTTCTTC.